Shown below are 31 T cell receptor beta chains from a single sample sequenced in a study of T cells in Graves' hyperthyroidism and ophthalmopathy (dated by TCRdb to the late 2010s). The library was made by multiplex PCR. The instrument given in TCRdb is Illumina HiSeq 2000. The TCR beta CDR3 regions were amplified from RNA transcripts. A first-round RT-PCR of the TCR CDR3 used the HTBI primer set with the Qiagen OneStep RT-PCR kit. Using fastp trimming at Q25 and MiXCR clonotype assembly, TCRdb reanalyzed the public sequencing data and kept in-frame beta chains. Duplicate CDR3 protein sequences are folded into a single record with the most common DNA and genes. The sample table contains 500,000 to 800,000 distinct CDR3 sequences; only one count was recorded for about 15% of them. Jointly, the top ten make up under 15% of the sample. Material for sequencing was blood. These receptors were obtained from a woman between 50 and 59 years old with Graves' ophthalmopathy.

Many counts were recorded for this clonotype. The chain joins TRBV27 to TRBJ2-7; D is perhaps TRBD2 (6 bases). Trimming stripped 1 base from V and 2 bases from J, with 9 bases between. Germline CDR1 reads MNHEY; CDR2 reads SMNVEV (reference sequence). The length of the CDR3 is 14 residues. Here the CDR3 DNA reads TGTGCCAGCAGTTTATACGGGGGACCCTACGAGCAGTACTTC. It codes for CASSLYGGPYEQYF.

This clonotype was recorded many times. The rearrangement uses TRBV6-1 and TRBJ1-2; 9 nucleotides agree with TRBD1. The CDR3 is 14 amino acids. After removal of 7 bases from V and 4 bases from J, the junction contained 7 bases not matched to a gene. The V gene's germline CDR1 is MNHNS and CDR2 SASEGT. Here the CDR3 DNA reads TGTGCCAGCACCTTACGGGGACAGGGCTATGGCTACACCTTC. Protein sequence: CASTLRGQGYGYTF.

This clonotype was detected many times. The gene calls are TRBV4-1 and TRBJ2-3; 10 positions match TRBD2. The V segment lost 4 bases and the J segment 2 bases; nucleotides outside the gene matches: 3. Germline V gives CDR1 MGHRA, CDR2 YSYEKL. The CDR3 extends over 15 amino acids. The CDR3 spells CASSLLAGHTDTQYF. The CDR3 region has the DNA TGCGCCAGCAGCCTACTAGCGGGACACACAGATACGCAGTATTTT.

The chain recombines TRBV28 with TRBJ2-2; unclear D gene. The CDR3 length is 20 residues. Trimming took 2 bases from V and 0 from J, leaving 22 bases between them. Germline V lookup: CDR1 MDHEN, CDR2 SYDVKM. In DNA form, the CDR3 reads TGTGCCAGCAGTTTACTGACCAGGAAGGGCCTCAATGCGAACACCGGGGAGCTGTTTTTT. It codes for CASSLLTRKGLNANTGELFF.

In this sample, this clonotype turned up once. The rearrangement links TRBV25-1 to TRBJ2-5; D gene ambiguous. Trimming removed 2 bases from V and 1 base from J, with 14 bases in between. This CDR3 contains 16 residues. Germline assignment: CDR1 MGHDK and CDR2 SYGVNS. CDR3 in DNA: TGTGCCAGCAGTGAAGTGCGTAGGAGTTCCCAAGAGACCCAGTACTTC. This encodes CASSEVRRSSQETQYF.

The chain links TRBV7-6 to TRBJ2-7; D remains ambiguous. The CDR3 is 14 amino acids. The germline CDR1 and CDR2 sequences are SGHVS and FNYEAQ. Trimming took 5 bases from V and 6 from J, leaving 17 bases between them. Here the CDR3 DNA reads TGTGCCAGCAGCCAATTGACTGAAGGGATCGAGCAGTACTTC. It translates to CASSQLTEGIEQYF. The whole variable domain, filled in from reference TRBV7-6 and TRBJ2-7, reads GAGVSQSPRYKVTKRGQDVALRCDPISGHVSLYWYRQALGQGPEFLTYFNYEAQQDKSGLPNDRFSAERPEGSISTLTIQRTEQRDSAMYRCASSQLTEGIEQYFGPGTRLTVT.

CDR3 DNA sequence: TGTGCCAGTAGTGTGGGACAGGGGGTTCGCAACGAGCAGTACTTC. Translation gives CASSVGQGVRNEQYF. The J gene is TRBJ2-7, the V gene TRBV19; TRBD1 agrees at 11 bases. V shed 5 bases, J shed 5 bases, and the junction held 8 bases outside the gene matches. The CDR3 spans 15 residues. Germline V gene sequence: CDR1 LNHDA, CDR2 SQIVND (reference sequence).

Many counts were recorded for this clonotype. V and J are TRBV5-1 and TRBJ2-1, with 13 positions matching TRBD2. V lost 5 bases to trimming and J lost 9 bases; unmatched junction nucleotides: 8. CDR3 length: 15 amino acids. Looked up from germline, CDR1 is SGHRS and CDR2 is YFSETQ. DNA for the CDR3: TGCGCCAGCAGGATACTAGCGGGAGGGCAGGGTGAGCAGTTCTTC. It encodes CASRILAGGQGEQFF.

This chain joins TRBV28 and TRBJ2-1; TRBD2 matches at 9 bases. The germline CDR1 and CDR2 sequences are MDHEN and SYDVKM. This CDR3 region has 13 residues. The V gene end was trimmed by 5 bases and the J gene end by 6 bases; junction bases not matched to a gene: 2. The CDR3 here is CASSPSGTNEQFF. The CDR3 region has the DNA TGTGCCAGCAGTCCTAGCGGGACCAATGAGCAGTTCTTC.

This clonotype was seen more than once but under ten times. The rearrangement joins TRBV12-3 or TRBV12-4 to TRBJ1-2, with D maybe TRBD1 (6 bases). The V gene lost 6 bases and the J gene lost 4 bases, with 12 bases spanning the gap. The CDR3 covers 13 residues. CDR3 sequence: CASSNTGSYGYTF. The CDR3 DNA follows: TGTGCCAGCAGCAATACAGGGTCCTATGGCTACACCTTC.

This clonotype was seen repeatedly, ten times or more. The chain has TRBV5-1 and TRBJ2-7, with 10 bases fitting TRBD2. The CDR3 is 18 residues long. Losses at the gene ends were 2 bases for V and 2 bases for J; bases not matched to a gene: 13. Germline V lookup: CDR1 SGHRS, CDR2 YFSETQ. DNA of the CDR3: TGCGCCAGCAGCTTTCGACGCCCGACTAGCGGGTACGCCTACGAGCAGTACTTC. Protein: CASSFRRPTSGYAYEQYF.

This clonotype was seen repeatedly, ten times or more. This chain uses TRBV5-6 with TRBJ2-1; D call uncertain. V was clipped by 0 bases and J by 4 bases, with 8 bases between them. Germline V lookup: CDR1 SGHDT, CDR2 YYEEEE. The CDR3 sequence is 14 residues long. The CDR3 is CASSLGSPYNEQFF. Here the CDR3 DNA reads TGTGCCAGCAGCTTGGGCAGCCCGTACAATGAGCAGTTCTTC. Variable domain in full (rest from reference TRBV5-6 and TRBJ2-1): DAGVTQSPTHLIKTRGQQVTLRCSPKSGHDTVSWYQQALGQGPQFIFQYYEEEERQRGNFPDRFSGHQFPNYSSELNVNALLLGDSALYLCASSLGSPYNEQFFGPGTRLTVL.

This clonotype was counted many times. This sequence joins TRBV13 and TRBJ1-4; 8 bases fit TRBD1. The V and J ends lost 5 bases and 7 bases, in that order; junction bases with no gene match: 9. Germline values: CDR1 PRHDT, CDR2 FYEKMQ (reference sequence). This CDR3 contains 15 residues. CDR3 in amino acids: CASSLRQGWSEKLFF. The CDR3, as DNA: TGTGCCAGCAGCCTCCGACAGGGGTGGAGTGAAAAACTGTTTTTT.

The CDR3 DNA reads TGCAGTGCTCTATACAGGGGGTTCAGCAATGAGCAGTTCTTC. Its translation is CSALYRGFSNEQFF. V is TRBV20-1 and J is TRBJ2-1; TRBD1 aligns across 8 bases. Germline assignment: CDR1 DFQATT and CDR2 SNEGSKA (reference sequence). The CDR3 has 14 residues. The trim removed 5 bases at V and 6 bases at J, leaving 9 bases unmatched.

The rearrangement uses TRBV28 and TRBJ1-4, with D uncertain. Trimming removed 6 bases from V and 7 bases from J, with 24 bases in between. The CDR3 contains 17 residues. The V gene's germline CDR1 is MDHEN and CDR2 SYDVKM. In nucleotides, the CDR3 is TGTGCCAGCAGCTTAGATCTGGGGTTCTCGGAAGGTGAAAAACTGTTTTTT. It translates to CASSLDLGFSEGEKLFF.

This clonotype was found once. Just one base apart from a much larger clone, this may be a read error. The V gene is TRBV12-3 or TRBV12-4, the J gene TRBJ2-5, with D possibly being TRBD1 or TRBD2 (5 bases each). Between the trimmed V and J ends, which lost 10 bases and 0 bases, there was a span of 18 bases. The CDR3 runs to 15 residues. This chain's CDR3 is CAISEGRAHQETQYF. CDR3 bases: TGTGCCATCAGCGAGGGCAGGGCCCACCAAGAGACCCAGTACTTC.

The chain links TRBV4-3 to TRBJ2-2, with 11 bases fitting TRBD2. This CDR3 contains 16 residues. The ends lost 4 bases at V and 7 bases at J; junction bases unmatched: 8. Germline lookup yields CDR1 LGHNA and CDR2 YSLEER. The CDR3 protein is CASSPRGSGRVGELFF. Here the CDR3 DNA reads TGCGCCAGCAGCCCCCGGGGTAGCGGGAGGGTCGGGGAGCTGTTTTTT.

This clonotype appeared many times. CDR3 sequence: CASSPTNRDRPNEQFF. As DNA, the CDR3 is TGTGCCAGCTCACCGACCAACCGGGACAGACCCAATGAGCAGTTCTTC. The chain combines TRBV18 with TRBJ2-1; 7 nucleotides line up with TRBD1. The CDR3 has 16 amino acids. After removal of 3 bases from V and 6 bases from J, the junction contained 11 bases not matched to a gene. CDR1 is KGHSH and CDR2 is LQKENI in the germline V gene.

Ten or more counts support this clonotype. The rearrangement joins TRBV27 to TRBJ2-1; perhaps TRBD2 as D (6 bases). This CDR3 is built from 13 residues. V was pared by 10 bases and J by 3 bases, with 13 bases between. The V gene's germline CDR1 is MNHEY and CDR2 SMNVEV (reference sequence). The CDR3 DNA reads TGTGCCACCAGGAGGGCCAACTACAATGAGCAGTTCTTC. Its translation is CATRRANYNEQFF.

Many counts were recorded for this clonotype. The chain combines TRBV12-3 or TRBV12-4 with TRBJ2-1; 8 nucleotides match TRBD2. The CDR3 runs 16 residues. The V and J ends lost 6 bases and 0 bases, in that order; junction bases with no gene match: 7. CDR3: CASSSLAGSSYNEQFF. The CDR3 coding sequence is TGTGCCAGCAGCTCCCTAGCGGGTAGCTCCTACAATGAGCAGTTCTTC.

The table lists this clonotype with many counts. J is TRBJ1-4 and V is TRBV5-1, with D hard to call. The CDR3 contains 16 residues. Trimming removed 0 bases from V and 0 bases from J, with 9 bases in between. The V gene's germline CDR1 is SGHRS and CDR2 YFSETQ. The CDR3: CASSLDRAATNEKLFF. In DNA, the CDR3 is TGCGCCAGCAGCTTGGATAGGGCGGCAACTAATGAAAAACTGTTTTTT. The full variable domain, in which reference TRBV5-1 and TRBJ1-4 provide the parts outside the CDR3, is KAGVTQTPRYLIKTRGQQVTLSCSPISGHRSVSWYQQTPGQGLQFLFEYFSETQRNKGNFPGRFSGRQFSNSRSEMNVSTLELGDSALYLCASSLDRAATNEKLFFGSGTQLSVL.

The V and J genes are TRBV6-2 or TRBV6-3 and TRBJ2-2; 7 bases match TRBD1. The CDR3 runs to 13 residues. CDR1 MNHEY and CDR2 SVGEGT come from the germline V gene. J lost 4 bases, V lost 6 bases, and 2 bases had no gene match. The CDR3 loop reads CASRGTATGELFF. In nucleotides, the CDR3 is TGTGCCAGCAGAGGGACAGCCACCGGGGAGCTGTTTTTT.

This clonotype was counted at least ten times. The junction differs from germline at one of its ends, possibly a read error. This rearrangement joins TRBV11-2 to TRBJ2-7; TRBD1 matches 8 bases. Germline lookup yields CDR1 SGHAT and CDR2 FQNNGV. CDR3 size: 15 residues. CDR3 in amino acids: CASSLDRGPGDEQYF. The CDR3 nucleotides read TGTGCCAGCAGCCTAGACAGGGGACCCGGGGACGAGCAGTACTTC.

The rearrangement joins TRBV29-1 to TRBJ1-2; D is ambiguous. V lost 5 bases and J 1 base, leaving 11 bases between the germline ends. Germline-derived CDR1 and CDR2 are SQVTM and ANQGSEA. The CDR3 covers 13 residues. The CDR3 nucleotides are TGCAGCGTTTGGACCGCCATTAACTATGGCTACACCTTC. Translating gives CSVWTAINYGYTF.

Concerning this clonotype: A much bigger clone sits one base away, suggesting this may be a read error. The CDR3 region has the DNA TGTGCCGGCAGTTACCCGGGACACATCTATGGCTACACCTTC. Translated: CAGSYPGHIYGYTF. The chain uses TRBV6-2 or TRBV6-3 and TRBJ1-2; D is perhaps TRBD1 (6 bases). The V gene's germline CDR1 is MNHEY and CDR2 SVGEGT. The CDR3 length is 14 residues.

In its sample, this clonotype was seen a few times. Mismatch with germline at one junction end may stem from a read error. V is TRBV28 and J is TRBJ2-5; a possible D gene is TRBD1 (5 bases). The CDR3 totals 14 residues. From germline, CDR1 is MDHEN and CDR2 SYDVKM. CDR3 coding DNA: TGTGCCAACAGTTTGGGCGGACAACTGGAGACCCAGTACTTC. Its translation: CANSLGGQLETQYF.

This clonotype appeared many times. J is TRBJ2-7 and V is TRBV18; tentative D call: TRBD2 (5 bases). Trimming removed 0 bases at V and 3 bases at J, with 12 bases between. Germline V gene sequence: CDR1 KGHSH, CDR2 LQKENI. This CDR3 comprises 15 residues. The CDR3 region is CASSPPTPGSYEQYF. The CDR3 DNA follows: TGTGCCAGCTCACCACCGACACCGGGGAGCTACGAGCAGTACTTC.

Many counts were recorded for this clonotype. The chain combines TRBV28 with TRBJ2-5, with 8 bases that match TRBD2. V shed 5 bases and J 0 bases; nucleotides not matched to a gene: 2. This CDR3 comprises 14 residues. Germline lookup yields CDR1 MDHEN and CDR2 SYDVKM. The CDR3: CASSPGGDQETQYF. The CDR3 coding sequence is TGTGCCAGCAGTCCCGGGGGGGACCAAGAGACCCAGTACTTC.

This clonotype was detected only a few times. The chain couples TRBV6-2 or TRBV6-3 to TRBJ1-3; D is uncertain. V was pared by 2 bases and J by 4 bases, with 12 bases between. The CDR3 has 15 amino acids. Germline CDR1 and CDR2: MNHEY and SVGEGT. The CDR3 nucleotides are TGTGCCAGCAGTTACATCGAAGGGTCCGGAAACACCATATATTTT. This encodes CASSYIEGSGNTIYF.

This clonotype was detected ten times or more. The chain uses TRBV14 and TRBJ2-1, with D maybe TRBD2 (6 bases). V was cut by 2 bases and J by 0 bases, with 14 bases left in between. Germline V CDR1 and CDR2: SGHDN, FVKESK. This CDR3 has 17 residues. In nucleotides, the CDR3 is TGTGCCAGCAGCCAATCGATGGGACTTAGCTCCTACAATGAGCAGTTCTTC. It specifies CASSQSMGLSSYNEQFF.

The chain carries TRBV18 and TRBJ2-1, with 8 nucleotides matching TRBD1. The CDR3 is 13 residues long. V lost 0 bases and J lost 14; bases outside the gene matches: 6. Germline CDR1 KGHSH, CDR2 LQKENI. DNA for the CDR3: TGTGCCAGCTCACCACCGGGACAGGATAATGAGTTCTTC. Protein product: CASSPPGQDNEFF.